Each of the 23 T cell receptor beta chains below was sequenced from the same sample in a study of technical replicates of blood from several donors. Sequenced by immunoSEQ multiplex PCR; TCRdb stores in-frame clones only, minus some. The sample holds tens of thousands of clones; around nine tenths are singletons and the top ten take over 0.3%. Sequencing was performed on T cells isolated from PBMCs. The receptor source for this set is a human donor in good health.

This chain links TRBV30 with TRBJ1-5, with D hard to call. The CDR3 consists of 13 residues. Between the trimmed V and J ends, which lost 3 bases and 7 bases, there was a span of 13 bases. Germline V gene data show CDR1 as GTSNPN and CDR2 as SVGIG (reference sequence). The CDR3 DNA reads TGTGCCTGGAGCGGTGGCATGGGCCAGCCCCAGCATTTT. It is translated as CAWSGGMGQPQHF.

V usage is TRBV5-1 and J usage is TRBJ2-7; 10 bases match TRBD1. This CDR3 comprises 16 residues. The V gene's germline CDR1 is SGHRS and CDR2 YFSETQ. The V and J ends lost 4 bases and 2 bases, in that order; junction bases with no gene match: 9. CDR3 sequence: CASSPITGQGAYEQYF. The DNA for the CDR3 is TGCGCCAGCAGCCCTATTACAGGACAGGGGGCCTACGAGCAGTACTTC.

This sequence joins TRBV5-1 and TRBJ1-1; D remains unclear. V lost 6 bases, J lost 1 base, and 19 bases lay in between. The CDR3 consists of 16 residues. CDR1 is SGHRS, CDR2 YFSETQ, per germline. The CDR3 loop is CASTFEVHAPNTEAFF. In DNA form, the CDR3 reads TGCGCCAGCACCTTCGAAGTACACGCTCCGAACACTGAAGCTTTCTTT.

The V gene is TRBV5-4, the J gene TRBJ2-1; 10 bases line up with TRBD1. Looked up from germline, CDR1 is SGHNT and CDR2 is YYREEE (reference sequence). Trimming removed 1 base from V and 7 bases from J; junction bases left unmatched: 5. The CDR3 length is 15 residues. In DNA, the CDR3 is TGTGCCAGCAGCTTGAGGGACAGGGGAAATAATGAGCAGTTCTTC. This translates into CASSLRDRGNNEQFF.

The chain has TRBV19 and TRBJ1-1, with D possibly matching TRBD1 (6 bases). This CDR3 has 18 residues. V was clipped by 3 bases and J by 0 bases, with 20 bases between them. Per the germline V gene, CDR1 is LNHDA and CDR2 is SQIVND (reference sequence). The CDR3 loop reads CASSIQTPWTDMNTEAFF. CDR3 nucleotides: TGTGCCAGTAGTATTCAGACCCCCTGGACAGACATGAACACTGAAGCTTTCTTT.

The gene calls are TRBV7-9 and TRBJ2-7; 8 nucleotides agree with TRBD1. The ends lost 3 bases at V and 2 bases at J; junction bases unmatched: 3. In germline, CDR1 is SEHNR, CDR2 FQNEAQ (reference sequence). This CDR3 spans 14 amino acids. CDR3 in DNA: TGTGCCAGCAGCTTCTGGACAGGGACCTACGAGCAGTACTTC. Protein sequence: CASSFWTGTYEQYF. The whole variable domain, filled in from reference TRBV7-9 and TRBJ2-7, reads DTGVSQNPRHKITKRGQNVTFRCDPISEHNRLYWYRQTLGQGPEFLTYFQNEAQLEKSRLLSDRFSAERPKGSFSTLEIQRTEQGDSAMYLCASSFWTGTYEQYFGPGTRLTVT.

The chain is built from TRBV19 and TRBJ2-7, with TRBD2 identical over 16 bases. In germline, CDR1 is LNHDA, CDR2 SQIVND (reference sequence). Losses at the gene ends were 9 bases for V and 1 base for J; bases not matched to a gene: 9. The CDR3 runs 17 residues. This chain's CDR3 is CASQGLAGGGNSYEQYF. Here the CDR3 DNA reads TGTGCCAGCCAGGGACTAGCGGGAGGGGGAAATTCCTACGAGCAGTACTTC.

J is TRBJ1-1 and V is TRBV11-3; TRBD1 is a possible D gene (5 bases). Germline V gives CDR1 SGHNT, CDR2 YENEEA. Trimming took off 4 bases at V and 5 bases at J, with 20 bases between the two ends. This CDR3 contains 16 residues. The CDR3 DNA is TGTGCCAGCAGCTCCCTCGGCGGCGGGGGATTGACTGAAGCTTTCTTT. This encodes CASSSLGGGGLTEAFF.

The V and J genes are TRBV5-1 and TRBJ1-1, with D tentatively TRBD1 (6 bases). Germline lookup yields CDR1 SGHRS and CDR2 YFSETQ. The CDR3 is 15 amino acids. V gave up 4 bases and J gave up 1 base, with 14 bases separating them. The CDR3 bases are TGCGCCAGCAGCCGTGGCCCGGACAGGAACACTGAAGCTTTCTTT. Amino acids: CASSRGPDRNTEAFF.

The CDR3 DNA sequence: TGTGCCAGCAGAGGAGCGGGAGCCTCTATCACCGGGGAGCTGTTTTTT. It translates to CASRGAGASITGELFF. The chain is built from TRBV27 and TRBJ2-2; 8 bases fit TRBD2. Germline V gives CDR1 MNHEY, CDR2 SMNVEV (reference sequence). The J segment lost 4 bases and the V segment lost 6 bases, leaving 10 bases of the junction unmatched. There are 16 residues in the CDR3.

V is TRBV9 and J is TRBJ1-2, with D maybe TRBD1 (5 bases). CDR1 and CDR2 (germline): SGDLS, YYNGEE. The CDR3 has 12 amino acids. Trimming pared 2 bases from V and 4 bases from J, leaving 6 bases between. CDR3 DNA sequence: TGTGCCAGCAGCGTGGACACCTATGGCTACACCTTC. Its protein product is CASSVDTYGYTF.

V gene TRBV6-5 combines with J gene TRBJ2-7; TRBD2 aligns across 11 bases. The CDR3 is 15 residues long. Germline-derived CDR1 and CDR2 are MNHEY and SVGAGI. After removal of 6 bases from V and 3 bases from J, the junction contained 7 bases not matched to a gene. The CDR3 sequence is CASSTIAGGIYEQYF. CDR3 nucleotide sequence: TGTGCCAGCAGCACCATAGCGGGAGGGATCTACGAGCAGTACTTC.

The chain joins TRBV27 to TRBJ2-1; tentative D call: TRBD2 (5 bases). Trimming took 5 bases from V and 5 from J, leaving 13 bases between them. There are 14 residues in the CDR3. Germline CDR1 is MNHEY and CDR2 is SMNVEV (reference sequence). CDR3: CASSLGFSDNEQFF. Here the CDR3 DNA reads TGTGCCAGCAGTCTGGGCTTTAGCGACAATGAGCAGTTCTTC.

This clone was detected once. This chain uses TRBV6-6 with TRBJ1-2, with unresolved D. V was trimmed by 5 bases and J by 0 bases, leaving 10 bases between them. The CDR3 is 14 residues long. Germline lookup yields CDR1 MNHNY and CDR2 SVGAGI (reference sequence). The CDR3 protein is CASSIDWANYGYTF. CDR3 sequence (DNA): TGTGCCAGCAGTATCGACTGGGCTAACTATGGCTACACCTTC.

The V call is TRBV2, the J call TRBJ1-1; a possible D gene is TRBD1 (6 bases). The germline gives CDR1 SNHLY, CDR2 FYNNEI. V was shortened by 6 bases and J by 3 bases, with 17 bases between the two germline ends. This CDR3 is built from 15 residues. Here the CDR3 DNA reads TGTGCCAGCAGCGATGACCGATACAGGGACACTGAAGCTTTCTTT. It encodes CASSDDRYRDTEAFF.

This chain joins TRBV13 and TRBJ2-7; maybe TRBD2 (5 bases). Germline lookup yields CDR1 PRHDT and CDR2 FYEKMQ (reference sequence). Deletions cut 2 bases from V and 4 bases from J, with 33 bases between. This CDR3 is built from 21 residues. CDR3: CASSLSFPPRGLLIPAYEQYF. The CDR3 DNA is TGTGCCAGCAGCTTATCATTTCCGCCCCGCGGACTCCTCATCCCTGCTTACGAGCAGTACTTC.

This chain connects TRBV29-1 to TRBJ2-2; the match to TRBD1 covers 8 bases. CDR3 size: 14 residues. Unmatched junction bases numbered 6, after V lost 4 bases and J lost 5 bases. CDR1 and CDR2 from the germline V gene are SQVTM and ANQGSEA. The CDR3 loop reads CSVGVDRVTGELFF. The CDR3 coding sequence is TGCAGCGTTGGTGTGGACAGGGTAACCGGGGAGCTGTTTTTT.

The chain uses TRBV4-1 and TRBJ1-1, with 10 bases aligning to TRBD1. The CDR3 is made up of 16 amino acids. CDR1 MGHRA and CDR2 YSYEKL come from the germline V gene. V trimming: 2 bases; J trimming: 1 base; junction bases outside the gene matches: 4. The chain's CDR3 is CASSQRTGGENTEAFF. The CDR3 DNA reads as TGCGCCAGCAGCCAACGGACAGGGGGGGAGAACACTGAAGCTTTCTTT.

This sequence joins TRBV6-5 and TRBJ2-7; no definite D call. This CDR3 comprises 13 residues. Deletions cut 5 bases from V and 3 bases from J, with 11 bases between. The V gene's germline CDR1 is MNHEY and CDR2 SVGAGI. CDR3 sequence (DNA): TGTGCCAGCAGTCGAATAGAATACTACGAGCAGTACTTC. It specifies CASSRIEYYEQYF.

V usage is TRBV9 and J usage is TRBJ2-3; 9 nucleotides align to TRBD2. This CDR3 region has 16 residues. Germline CDR1 and CDR2: SGDLS and YYNGEE. V lost 0 bases to trimming and J lost 2 bases; unmatched junction nucleotides: 4. The CDR3 reads CASSVALAGITDTQYF. In nucleotides, the CDR3 is TGTGCCAGCAGCGTAGCACTAGCGGGTATCACAGATACGCAGTATTTT.

The J gene is TRBJ1-1, the V gene TRBV11-2; TRBD1 matches at 8 bases. Germline loops: CDR1 SGHAT, CDR2 FQNNGV. This CDR3 comprises 16 residues. Losses at the gene ends were 5 bases for V and 4 bases for J; bases not matched to a gene: 12. This CDR3 reads CASSPITGQGGTEAFF. In DNA form, the CDR3 reads TGTGCCAGCAGCCCGATAACTGGACAGGGAGGCACTGAAGCTTTCTTT.

This chain uses TRBV9 with TRBJ1-5; D gene ambiguous. The CDR3 length is 14 residues. Trimming removed 3 bases from V and 7 bases from J, with 14 bases in between. Germline-derived CDR1 and CDR2 are SGDLS and YYNGEE. In DNA form, the CDR3 reads TGTGCCAGCAGCGCCGAGATAGGAGGGCAGCCCCAGCATTTT. Its protein product is CASSAEIGGQPQHF.

J is TRBJ2-1 and V is TRBV9; no clear D gene. The CDR3 loop spans 15 amino acids. Trimming shortened V by 0 bases and J by 2 bases, and 9 bases separated the two germline ends. Germline CDR1 reads SGDLS; CDR2 reads YYNGEE. CDR3 in amino acids: CASSVAGYPYNEQFF. The CDR3, as DNA: TGTGCCAGCAGCGTAGCGGGTTACCCCTACAATGAGCAGTTCTTC.